The sequence of this T cell receptor beta chain was determined in a study of regulatory T cells in long-lasting Graves disease. Documented time point: persistent/refractory GD, antithyroid drugs over 5 years with positive TRAb. The TCR library was prepared using RNA isolated from PBMCs. The patient group derived from an endocrinology department in Xi'an, China. Arm-PCR of CDR3 regions and iRepertoire HTBI primers were used to build TCR beta libraries. Original handling: Samples jointly harbored 60 or so TRBV and 15 or so TRBJ segments. Each CDR3 protein gets one entry after TCRdb re-called the multiplex PCR reads with MiXCR. The V and J calls reflect TCRdb's pipeline rather than the authors' work. The data hold 650,000 to 700,000 distinct CDR3 sequences, with around 30% observed a single time. This sample comprised peripheral blood mononuclear cells (PBMCs), obtained when the disease was refractory, from a patient treated with antithyroid drugs. The sequence came from a female donor with Graves disease.

CDR3 bases: TGCAGCGTCCACTTACTTGGGACAGGGAAAACTGGAAACACCATATATTTT. It translates to CSVHLLGTGKTGNTIYF. This chain uses TRBV29-1 with TRBJ1-3; TRBD1 aligns across 9 bases. Germline CDR1 reads SQVTM; CDR2 reads ANQGSEA. The V and J ends lost 6 bases and 2 bases, in that order; junction bases with no gene match: 14. The CDR3 is 17 residues long.